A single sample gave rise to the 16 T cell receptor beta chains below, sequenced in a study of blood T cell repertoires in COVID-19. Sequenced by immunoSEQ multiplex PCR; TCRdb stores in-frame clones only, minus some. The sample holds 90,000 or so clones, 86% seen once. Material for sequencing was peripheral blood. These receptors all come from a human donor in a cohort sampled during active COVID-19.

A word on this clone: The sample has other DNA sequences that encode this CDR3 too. In DNA, the CDR3 is TGTGCCAGCAGCTTATCGTCGGAGACCCAGTACTTC. It encodes CASSLSSETQYF. The rearrangement links TRBV7-9 to TRBJ2-5, with D hard to call. Trimming stripped 2 bases from V and 5 bases from J, with 6 bases between. The CDR3 totals 12 residues. Germline CDR1 reads SEHNR; CDR2 reads FQNEAQ (reference sequence).

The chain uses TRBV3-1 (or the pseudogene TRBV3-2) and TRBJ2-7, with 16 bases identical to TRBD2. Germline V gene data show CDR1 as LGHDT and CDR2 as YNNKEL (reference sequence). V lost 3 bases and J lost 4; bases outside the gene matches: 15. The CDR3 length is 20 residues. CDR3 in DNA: TGTGCCAGCAGCCACCGTGGGACTAGCGGGAGGGACCTAGGGGGGTACGAGCAGTACTTC. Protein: CASSHRGTSGRDLGGYEQYF.

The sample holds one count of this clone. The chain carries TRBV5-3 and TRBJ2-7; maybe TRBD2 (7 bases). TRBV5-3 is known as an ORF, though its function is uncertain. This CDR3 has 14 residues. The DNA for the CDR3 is TGTGCTCCCGGGCGGGGGCGCTTTTACTACGAGCAGTACTTC. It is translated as CAPGRGRFYYEQYF.

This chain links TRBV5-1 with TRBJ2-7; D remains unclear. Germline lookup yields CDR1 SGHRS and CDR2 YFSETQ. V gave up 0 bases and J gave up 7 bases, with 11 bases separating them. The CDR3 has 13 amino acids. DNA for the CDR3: TGCGCCAGCAGCTTGGCCACTCTTCGAGAGCAGTACTTC. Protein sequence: CASSLATLREQYF.

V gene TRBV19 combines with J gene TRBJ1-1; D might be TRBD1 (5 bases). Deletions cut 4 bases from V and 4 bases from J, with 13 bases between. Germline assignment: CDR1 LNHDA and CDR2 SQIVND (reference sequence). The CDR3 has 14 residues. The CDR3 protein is CASSRGVGGTEAFF. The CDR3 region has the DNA TGTGCCAGTAGTAGGGGGGTAGGAGGCACTGAAGCTTTCTTT.

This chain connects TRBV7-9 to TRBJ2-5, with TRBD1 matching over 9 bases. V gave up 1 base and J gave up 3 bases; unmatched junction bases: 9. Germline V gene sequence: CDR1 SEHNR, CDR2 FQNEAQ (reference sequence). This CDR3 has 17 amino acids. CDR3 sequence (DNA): TGTGCCAGCAGCTTAGGATCCGGGACAGGGCTTGAAGAGACCCAGTACTTC. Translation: CASSLGSGTGLEETQYF.

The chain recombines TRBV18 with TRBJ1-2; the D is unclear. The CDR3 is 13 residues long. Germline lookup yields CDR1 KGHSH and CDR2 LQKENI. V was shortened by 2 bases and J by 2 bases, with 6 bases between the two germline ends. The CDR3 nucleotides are TGTGCCAGCTCACCAGGCGGAAACTATGGCTACACCTTC. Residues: CASSPGGNYGYTF.

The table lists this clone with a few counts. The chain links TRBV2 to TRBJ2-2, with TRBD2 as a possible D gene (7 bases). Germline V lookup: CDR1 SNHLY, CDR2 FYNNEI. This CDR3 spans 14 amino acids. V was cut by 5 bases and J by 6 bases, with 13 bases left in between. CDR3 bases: TGTGCCAGCAGTACTACAGGGAGGGCCGGGGAGCTGTTTTTT. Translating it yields CASSTTGRAGELFF. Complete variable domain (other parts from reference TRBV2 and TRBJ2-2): EPEVTQTPSHQVTQMGQEVILRCVPISNHLYFYWYRQILGQKVEFLVSFYNNEISEKSEIFDDQFSVERPDGSNFTLKIRSTKLEDSAMYFCASSTTGRAGELFFGEGSRLTVL.

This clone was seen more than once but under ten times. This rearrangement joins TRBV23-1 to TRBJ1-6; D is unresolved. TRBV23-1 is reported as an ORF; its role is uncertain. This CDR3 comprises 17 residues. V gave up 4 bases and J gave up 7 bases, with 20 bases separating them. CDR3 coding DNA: TGCGCCAGCAGTCCTCCAACCCCGGCGGTATCAAATTCACCCCTCCACTTT. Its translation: CASSPPTPAVSNSPLHF.

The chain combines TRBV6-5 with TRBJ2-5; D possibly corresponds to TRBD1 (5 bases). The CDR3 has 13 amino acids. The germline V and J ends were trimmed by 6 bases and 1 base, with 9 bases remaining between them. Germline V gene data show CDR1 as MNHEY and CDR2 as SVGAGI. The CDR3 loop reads CASRPTAQETQYF. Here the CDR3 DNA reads TGTGCCAGCAGGCCGACAGCCCAAGAGACCCAGTACTTC.

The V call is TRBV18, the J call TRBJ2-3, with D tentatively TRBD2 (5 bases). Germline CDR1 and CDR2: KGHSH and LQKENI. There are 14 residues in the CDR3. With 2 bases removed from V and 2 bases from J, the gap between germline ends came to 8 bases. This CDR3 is CASSPSTNTDTQYF. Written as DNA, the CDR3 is TGTGCCAGCTCACCATCGACTAACACAGATACGCAGTATTTT.

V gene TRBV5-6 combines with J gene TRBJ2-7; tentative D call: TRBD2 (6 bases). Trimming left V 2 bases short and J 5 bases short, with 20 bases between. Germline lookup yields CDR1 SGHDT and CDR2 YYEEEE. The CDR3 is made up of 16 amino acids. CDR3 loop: CASSFGAGTVGDEQYF. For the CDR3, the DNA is TGTGCCAGCAGCTTTGGAGCCGGGACTGTGGGGGACGAGCAGTACTTC.

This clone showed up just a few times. CDR3 nucleotide sequence: TGCGCCAGCAGCATAATTGCCGGCGCGGGGGGGCCAGATACGCAGTATTTT. This encodes CASSIIAGAGGPDTQYF. The chain is built from TRBV5-1 and TRBJ2-3; 9 bases agree with TRBD2. Per the germline V gene, CDR1 is SGHRS and CDR2 is YFSETQ. V lost 4 bases and J lost 4; bases outside the gene matches: 13. The CDR3 runs to 17 residues.

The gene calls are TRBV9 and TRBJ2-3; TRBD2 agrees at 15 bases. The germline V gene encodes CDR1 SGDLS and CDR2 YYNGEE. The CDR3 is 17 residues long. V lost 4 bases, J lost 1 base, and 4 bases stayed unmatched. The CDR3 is CASSPRTSGGGTDTQYF. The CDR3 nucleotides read TGTGCCAGCAGCCCGCGGACTAGCGGGGGGGGCACAGATACGCAGTATTTT.

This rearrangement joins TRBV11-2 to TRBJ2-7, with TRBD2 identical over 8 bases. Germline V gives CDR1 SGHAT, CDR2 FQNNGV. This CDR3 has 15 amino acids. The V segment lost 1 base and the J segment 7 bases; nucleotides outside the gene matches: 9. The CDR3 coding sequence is TGTGCCAGCAGCTTAGTAGGGACTAGTGTTTTTGAGCAGTACTTC. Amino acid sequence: CASSLVGTSVFEQYF. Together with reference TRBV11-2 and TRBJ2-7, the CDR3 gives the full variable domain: EAGVAQSPRYKIIEKRQSVAFWCNPISGHATLYWYQQILGQGPKLLIQFQNNGVVDDSQLPKDRFSAERLKGVDSTLKIQPAKLEDSAVYLCASSLVGTSVFEQYFGPGTRLTVT.

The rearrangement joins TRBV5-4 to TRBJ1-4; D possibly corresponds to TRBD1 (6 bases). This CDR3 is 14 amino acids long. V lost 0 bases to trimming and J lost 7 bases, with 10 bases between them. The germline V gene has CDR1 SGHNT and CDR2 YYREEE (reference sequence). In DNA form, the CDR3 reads TGTGCCAGCAGCTTGGGACTGGGGGCTGAAAAACTGTTTTTT. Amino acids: CASSLGLGAEKLFF.